This TCR beta chain was documented in a study of molecular identifiers for immune sequencing clone quantification. Broader study findings: Molecules of identical TCR sharing a barcode could underestimate highly expanded clone sizes.

TCRdb reanalysed the PCR reads using MiXCR and keeps one entry per CDR3 protein. The sample carries approximately 500,000 distinct CDR3 sequences, about a quarter recorded once. The CDR3 contains 14 residues. CDR1 and CDR2 from the germline V gene are ENHRY and SYGVKD. V was pared by 4 bases and J by 2 bases, with 12 bases between. This clonotype has more than one count but fewer than ten. Its antigen is undetermined. The sequenced material came from naive CD8+ T cells from blood, with Jurkat cell RNA spiked in. The subset: FACS-sorted CD8+CD4-CCR7+CD45RA+ naive T cells. The J gene is TRBJ2-7, the V gene TRBV10-3, with D possibly being TRBD2 (6 bases). This TCR was recovered from a human donor in good health. Some libraries in this study had Jurkat cell RNA spiked in. The CDR3 reads CAISVGDLTYEQYF. In DNA form, the CDR3 reads TGTGCCATCAGTGTGGGGGACTTAACCTACGAGCAGTACTTC.